This T cell receptor beta chain was identified in a study of T cells after posttransplantation cyclophosphamide. TCRdb's table, derived via immunoSEQ multiplex PCR, lists solely in-frame clones and lacks some. The sample was found to contain about 1,800 clones, and every one recurs. A marrow graft followed busulfan-fludarabine conditioning, with cyclophosphamide on days +3 and +4. Points from the study as a whole: Donor CD8+ memory clones often dominated recipient blood repertoires at later times. Recipient CMV seropositivity and CMV reactivation strongly tracked TRB clonality.

CDR1 and CDR2 (germline): SGHAT, FQNNGV. The CDR3 is 19 residues long. V gave up 4 bases and J gave up 4 bases; unmatched junction bases: 13. This clone came up many times. What it binds is not known. The specimen was PBMCs, collected 32 to 35 days after allogeneic stem cell transplant with posttransplant cyclophosphamide. This clonotype originated in a female patient over 55 who received an allogeneic stem cell transplant from a related donor and was CMV-positive. Some of these T cells may belong to the graft donor. The chain combines TRBV11-2 with TRBJ2-5, with 15 bases aligning to TRBD2. CDR3 amino acids: CASSYGRLGLAGGGETQYF. The DNA of the CDR3 is TGTGCCAGCAGCTACGGTCGGTTGGGACTAGCGGGGGGTGGAGAGACCCAGTACTTC.